Below, one T cell receptor beta chain is given with its context. Some clones are missing from TCRdb's copy, which holds only in-frame ones; the method was immunoSEQ multiplex PCR. In the table there are around 100,000 clones, about 67% of which are singletons. The data belong to a study of shared clonotypes between healthy human individuals. Turning to the study itself: A donor's plate count was three for CD4 naive and three for CD4 memory; CD8 naive had two and CD8 memory one.

The clonotype originates from a woman aged 25 to 39 in good health. Sequencing was carried out using memory CD8+ T cells sorted from blood. As to subset: CD45RO+ cells pooled with CCR7-negative TemRA cells.

CDR3 DNA sequence: TGTGCCACCAGGGCGACAGGGGGTTGCGAGCAGTACTTC. Amino acid sequence: CATRATGGCEQYF. V and J are TRBV15 and TRBJ2-7; 9 bases map to TRBD1. In germline, CDR1 is LNHNV, CDR2 YYDKDF (reference sequence). The ends lost 6 bases at V and 6 bases at J; junction bases unmatched: 6. The CDR3 totals 13 residues.